At least ten counts were recorded for the clone carrying this T cell receptor beta chain. Its antigen is still unknown. The source of the sample is a study of early T cells in non-severe SARS-CoV-2 infection. Across the study: The chains were unpaired, and the sequenced material was bulk RNA from unsorted whole blood.

TCRdb called the 5' RACE reads again in MiXCR, with one record for every CDR3 protein. The sample includes some 62,000 distinct CDR3 sequences, 8.5% to 9.5% of them seen just once. Study-wide results and limits: Reliance on VDJdb matching favored anti-spike CD8 responses; private and CD4 specificities were missed.

The CDR3 is 14 residues long. The germline V and J ends were trimmed by 5 bases and 1 base, with 11 bases remaining between them. Germline CDR1 SNHLY, CDR2 FYNNEI. V gene TRBV2 combines with J gene TRBJ1-1; TRBD1 is a possible D gene (5 bases). The sequenced material came from whole blood. The receptor was isolated from an adult who was a healthcare worker with PCR-confirmed SARS-CoV-2 infection or an uninfected control (not recorded which). CDR3 sequence: CASSNGAGNTEAFF. As DNA, the CDR3 is TGTGCCAGCAGTAACGGGGCAGGGAACACTGAAGCTTTCTTT.